A single sample gave rise to the 18 T cell receptor beta chains below, sequenced in a study of OX40 agonist ivuxolimab in advanced cancers. Repertoires were generated with immunoSEQ multiplex PCR, while TCRdb's copy carries only in-frame clones and drops some. Here the sample spans about 64,000 clones, around 84% being singletons. Sequences were derived from CD4+ or CD8+ T cells sorted from blood, sampled in a trial of the OX40 agonist ivuxolimab. All receptors come from an adult with an advanced solid tumor such as melanoma, head and neck, liver or kidney cancer.

This chain links TRBV6-5 with TRBJ1-2; maybe TRBD1 (6 bases). CDR1 MNHEY and CDR2 SVGAGI come from the germline V gene. V was clipped by 9 bases and J by 7 bases, with 24 bases between them. This CDR3 region has 15 residues. The DNA of the CDR3 is TGTGCCAGTTCCGGGAGGGGGATCTTTCTCTCTGGCTACACCTTC. It is translated as CASSGRGIFLSGYTF.

The rearrangement links TRBV2 to TRBJ1-1, with a weak D call TRBD1 (5 bases). V was cut by 5 bases and J by 5 bases, with 12 bases left in between. CDR3 length equals 13 residues. Germline assignment: CDR1 SNHLY and CDR2 FYNNEI. CDR3 sequence reads: CASSRLRDTEAFF. The CDR3 nucleotides are TGTGCCAGCAGTCGACTCAGGGATACTGAAGCTTTCTTT.

V is TRBV7-9 and J is TRBJ1-1, with D tentatively TRBD1 (5 bases). CDR1 SEHNR and CDR2 FQNEAQ come from the germline V gene (reference sequence). The CDR3 extends over 15 amino acids. V dropped 2 bases and J dropped 1 base, with 11 bases sitting between them. CDR3 in DNA: TGTGCCAGCAGCTTATGGGTGGGGCCGAACACTGAAGCTTTCTTT. Translation: CASSLWVGPNTEAFF.

The chain carries TRBV7-3 and TRBJ2-7; D perhaps matches TRBD1 (6 bases). CDR1 is SGHTA, CDR2 FQGTGA, per germline. The CDR3 has 14 residues. V was shortened by 0 bases and J by 6 bases, with 12 bases between the two germline ends. This chain's CDR3 is CASSLTAGVSEQYF. CDR3 bases: TGTGCCAGCAGCTTAACGGCAGGGGTTTCCGAGCAGTACTTC. The entire variable domain, with the rest obtained from reference TRBV7-3 and TRBJ2-7, is as follows: GAGVSQTPSNKVTEKGKYVELRCDPISGHTALYWYRQSLGQGPEFLIYFQGTGAADDSGLPNDRFFAVRPEGSVSTLKIQRTERGDSAVYLCASSLTAGVSEQYFGPGTRLTVT.

The gene calls are TRBV28 and TRBJ2-7; possibly TRBD1 for D (7 bases). The CDR3 spans 15 residues. V shed 4 bases and J shed 3 bases, with 16 bases lying between them. The germline V gene has CDR1 MDHEN and CDR2 SYDVKM. The CDR3 coding sequence is TGTGCCAGCAGTTCTGGCGGGACAGACCTCTACGAGCAGTACTTC. Its protein product is CASSSGGTDLYEQYF.

The chain recombines TRBV5-1 with TRBJ1-2; D call uncertain. The germline CDR1 and CDR2 sequences are SGHRS and YFSETQ. The CDR3 is made up of 18 amino acids. With 0 bases removed from V and 0 bases from J, the gap between germline ends came to 18 bases. The CDR3 sequence is CASSLEELSISTNYGYTF. Here the CDR3 DNA reads TGCGCCAGCAGCTTGGAAGAGCTGAGTATTTCTACTAACTATGGCTACACCTTC.

V is TRBV30 and J is TRBJ2-7; maybe TRBD1 (6 bases). The CDR3 is made up of 14 amino acids. Per germline, CDR1 GTSNPN and CDR2 SVGIG (reference sequence). V dropped 0 bases and J dropped 6 bases, with 15 bases sitting between them. CDR3 loop: CAWSVLQGIGEQYF. The CDR3 nucleotides are TGTGCCTGGAGTGTACTACAGGGTATAGGCGAGCAGTACTTC. Full variable domain (remainder filled in from reference TRBV30 and TRBJ2-7): SQTIHQWPATLVQPVGSPLSLECTVEGTSNPNLYWYRQAAGRGLQLLFYSVGIGQISSEVPQNLSASRPQDRQFILSSKKLLLSDSGFYLCAWSVLQGIGEQYFGPGTRLTVT.

This chain joins TRBV4-1 and TRBJ1-5, with TRBD1 matching over 7 bases. The V gene end was trimmed by 1 base and the J gene end by 6 bases; junction bases not matched to a gene: 9. Germline V gene lookup returns CDR1 MGHRA and CDR2 YSYEKL. This CDR3 spans 16 amino acids. The CDR3 protein is CASSQAGTAFGQPQHF. The CDR3 DNA sequence: TGCGCCAGCAGCCAAGCCGGGACAGCGTTTGGTCAGCCCCAGCATTTT.

This sequence joins TRBV19 and TRBJ2-2, with 8 nucleotides matching TRBD1. Trimming removed 1 base from V and 0 bases from J; junction bases left unmatched: 7. Germline CDR1 LNHDA, CDR2 SQIVND (reference sequence). The CDR3 spans 18 residues. This CDR3 is CASSIVGTGYANTGELFF. In DNA, the CDR3 is TGTGCCAGTAGTATAGTAGGGACAGGATACGCGAACACCGGGGAGCTGTTTTTT.

This chain links TRBV28 with TRBJ1-2, with TRBD1 as a possible D gene (6 bases). The CDR3 consists of 13 residues. V was shortened by 5 bases and J by 7 bases, with 14 bases between the two germline ends. Germline CDR1 and CDR2: MDHEN and SYDVKM. For the CDR3, the DNA is TGTGCCAGCAGTCGAACCCAGGGGCCTGGCTACACCTTC. Translated, it gives CASSRTQGPGYTF.

Only one count was recorded for this clone. This chain uses TRBV5-1 with TRBJ1-2; D is unresolved. V was clipped by 3 bases and J by 6 bases, with 9 bases between them. CDR1 SGHRS and CDR2 YFSETQ come from the germline V gene. The CDR3 has 12 amino acids. DNA for the CDR3: TGCGCCAGCAGCTCCAGCAGTCATGGCTACACCTTC. It encodes CASSSSSHGYTF.

This chain connects TRBV28 to TRBJ2-6; 9 nucleotides match TRBD1. With V trimmed by 2 bases and J by 0 bases, 8 bases remained unmatched. CDR3 length: 19 amino acids. Looked up from germline, CDR1 is MDHEN and CDR2 is SYDVKM. The DNA for the CDR3 is TGTGCCAGCAGTTTAAGTTGGGACAGGGCCCTCTCTGGGGCCAACGTCCTGACTTTC. Translating it yields CASSLSWDRALSGANVLTF.

The rearrangement joins TRBV5-1 to TRBJ2-5, with 9 nucleotides matching TRBD1. The J call may not be correct, given that the DNA end is closer to TRBJ2-7. The CDR3 covers 15 residues. From germline, CDR1 is SGHRS and CDR2 YFSETQ. CDR3 in amino acids: CASSPRTGANYEQYF. CDR3 DNA: TGCGCCAGCAGCCCAAGGACAGGGGCCAATTACGAGCAGTACTTC.

The chain couples TRBV11-1 to TRBJ2-1, with TRBD2 identical over 11 bases. The ends lost 5 bases at V and 9 bases at J; junction bases unmatched: 12. This CDR3 is built from 16 residues. The germline V gene encodes CDR1 SGHAT and CDR2 FQDESV (reference sequence). CDR3 nucleotides: TGTGCCAGCAGCAAAAAGAGACTAGCGGGAAAGGTTGAGCAGTTCTTC. Amino acids: CASSKKRLAGKVEQFF.

This clone was observed a few times. This chain joins TRBV12-2 and TRBJ1-3. TRBV12-2 is a recognized pseudogene. This CDR3 has 15 residues. DNA for the CDR3: TGTGCAAGTCGCCAGACCCGTTTCTCTGGAAACACCATATATTTT. It yields the protein CASRQTRFSGNTIYF.

The V gene is TRBV28, the J gene TRBJ2-3; weak D call: TRBD2 (6 bases). Trimming left V 6 bases short and J 0 bases short, with 19 bases between. Germline lookup yields CDR1 MDHEN and CDR2 SYDVKM. The CDR3 runs 17 residues. In DNA, the CDR3 is TGTGCCAGCAGCTCCCCCTCACTAGCCGCTAGCACAGATACGCAGTATTTT. Its translation: CASSSPSLAASTDTQYF.

The J gene is TRBJ1-6, the V gene TRBV27; 7 bases are shared with TRBD1. The germline V gene encodes CDR1 MNHEY and CDR2 SMNVEV (reference sequence). The V and J ends lost 5 bases and 13 bases, in that order; junction bases with no gene match: 11. This CDR3 comprises 14 residues. The CDR3: CASSLGQTFSPLHF. The CDR3 DNA follows: TGTGCCAGCAGTCTGGGACAGACGTTCAGCCCCCTCCACTTT.

The chain employs TRBV18 and TRBJ2-7, with 9 bases lining up with TRBD1. Germline V CDR1 and CDR2: KGHSH, LQKENI. V lost 3 bases, J lost 3 bases, and 3 bases stayed unmatched. This CDR3 has 14 amino acids. CDR3 region: CASSPGQGNYEQYF. In nucleotides, the CDR3 is TGTGCCAGCTCACCGGGACAGGGAAACTACGAGCAGTACTTC. The whole variable domain, filled in from reference TRBV18 and TRBJ2-7, reads NAGVMQNPRHLVRRRGQEARLRCSPMKGHSHVYWYRQLPEEGLKFMVYLQKENIIDESGMPKERFSAEFPKEGPSILRIQQVVRGDSAAYFCASSPGQGNYEQYFGPGTRLTVT.